The entry below describes one T cell receptor beta chain. The CDR3 spans 13 residues. Germline CDR1 SGHRS, CDR2 YFSETQ. Trimming removed 4 bases from V and 8 bases from J; junction bases left unmatched: 8. Regarding time point: cycle 4 day 1 (C4D1), after less than seven weeks of nivolumab. Every patient relapsed after autologous stem cell transplantation, and brentuximab vedotin exposure varied. Isolation of CD4+ T cells from thawed PBMCs was performed by magnetic negative selection. The method was immunoSEQ multiplex PCR; TCRdb's version includes in-frame clones alone and lacks a portion of them. The sample lists about 30,000 clones, 70% to 90% occurring once. The data originate from a study of PD-1 blockade in classical Hodgkin lymphoma. At the level of the study: Every 2 weeks, patients got 3 mg/kg intravenous nivolumab.

The V and J genes are TRBV5-1 and TRBJ1-2, with 7 bases lining up with TRBD1. The source material was CD4+ T cells from blood, sampled before the fourth cycle of nivolumab. This clonotype was obtained from a human donor with classical Hodgkin lymphoma. CDR3 bases: TGCGCCAGCAGCCAGGGGGGAAGTGAGGGCTACACCTTC. Translated, it gives CASSQGGSEGYTF. Complete variable domain (other parts from reference TRBV5-1 and TRBJ1-2): KAGVTQTPRYLIKTRGQQVTLSCSPISGHRSVSWYQQTPGQGLQFLFEYFSETQRNKGNFPGRFSGRQFSNSRSEMNVSTLELGDSALYLCASSQGGSEGYTFGSGTRLTVV.